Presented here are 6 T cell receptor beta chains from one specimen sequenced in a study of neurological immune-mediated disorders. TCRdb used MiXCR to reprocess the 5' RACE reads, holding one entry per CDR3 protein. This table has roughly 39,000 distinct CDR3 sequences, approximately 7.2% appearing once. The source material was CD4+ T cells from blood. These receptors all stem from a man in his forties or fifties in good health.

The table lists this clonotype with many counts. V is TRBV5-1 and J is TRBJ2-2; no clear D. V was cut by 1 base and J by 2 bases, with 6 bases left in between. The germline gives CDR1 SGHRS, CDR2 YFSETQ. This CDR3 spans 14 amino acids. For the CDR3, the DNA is TGCGCCAGCAGCTTGTCACTTAACACCGGGGAGCTGTTTTTT. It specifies CASSLSLNTGELFF. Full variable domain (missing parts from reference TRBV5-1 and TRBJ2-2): KAGVTQTPRYLIKTRGQQVTLSCSPISGHRSVSWYQQTPGQGLQFLFEYFSETQRNKGNFPGRFSGRQFSNSRSEMNVSTLELGDSALYLCASSLSLNTGELFFGEGSRLTVL.

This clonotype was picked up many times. CDR3 bases: TGTGCCAGCTCCCGAGGGGACAGTTCGTCGACCCAGTACTTC. Its translation is CASSRGDSSSTQYF. The chain joins TRBV9 to TRBJ2-5; 7 bases are a match to TRBD1. The V and J ends lost 7 bases and 7 bases, in that order; junction bases with no gene match: 13. The CDR3 has 14 amino acids. Germline loops: CDR1 SGDLS, CDR2 YYNGEE.

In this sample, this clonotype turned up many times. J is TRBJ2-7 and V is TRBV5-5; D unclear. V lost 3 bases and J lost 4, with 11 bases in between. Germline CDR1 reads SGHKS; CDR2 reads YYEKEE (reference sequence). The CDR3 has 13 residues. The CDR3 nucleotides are TGTGCCAGCAGCTCTTCCTTATCTTACGAGCAGTACTTC. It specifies CASSSSLSYEQYF.

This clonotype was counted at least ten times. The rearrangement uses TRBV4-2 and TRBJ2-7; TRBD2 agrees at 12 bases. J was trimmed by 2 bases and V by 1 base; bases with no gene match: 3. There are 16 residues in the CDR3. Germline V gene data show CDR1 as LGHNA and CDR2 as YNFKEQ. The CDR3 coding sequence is TGTGCCAGCAGCCAAGGCGCTAGCGGGAGGGCCTACGAGCAGTACTTC. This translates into CASSQGASGRAYEQYF.

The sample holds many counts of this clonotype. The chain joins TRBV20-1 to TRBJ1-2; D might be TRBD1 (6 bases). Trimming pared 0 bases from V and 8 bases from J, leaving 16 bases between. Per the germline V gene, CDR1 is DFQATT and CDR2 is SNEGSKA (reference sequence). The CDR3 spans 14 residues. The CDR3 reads CSAREQGRVRGYTF. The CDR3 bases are TGCAGTGCTAGAGAGCAGGGGAGGGTGCGCGGCTACACCTTC.

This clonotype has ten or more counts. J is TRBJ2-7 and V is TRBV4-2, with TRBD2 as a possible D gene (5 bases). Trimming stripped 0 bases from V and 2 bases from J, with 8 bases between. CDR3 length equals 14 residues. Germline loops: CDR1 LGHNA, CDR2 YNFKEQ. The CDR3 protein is CASSQDRGPYEQYF. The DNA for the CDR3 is TGTGCCAGCAGCCAAGATAGAGGGCCCTACGAGCAGTACTTC.